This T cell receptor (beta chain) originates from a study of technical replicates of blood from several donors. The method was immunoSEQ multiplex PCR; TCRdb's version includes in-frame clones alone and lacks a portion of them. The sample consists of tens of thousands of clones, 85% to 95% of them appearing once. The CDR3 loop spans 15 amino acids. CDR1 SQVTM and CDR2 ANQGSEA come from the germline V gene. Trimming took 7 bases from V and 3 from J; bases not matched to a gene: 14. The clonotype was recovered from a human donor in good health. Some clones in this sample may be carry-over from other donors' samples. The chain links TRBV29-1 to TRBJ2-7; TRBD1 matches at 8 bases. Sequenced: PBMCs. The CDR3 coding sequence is TGCAGCGGGGACAGGCCCGAAACCCCGATCTACGAGCAGTACTTC. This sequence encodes CSGDRPETPIYEQYF.